Here is one TCR beta chain with its context. The sample comes from a study of blood T cell repertoires in COVID-19. Across the study: Donors in the United States, Italy and Spain gave samples during acute or convalescent COVID-19. Sources were T cells, B-cell-depleted T cells, or PBMCs; the material itself was cDNA or gDNA.

V lost 6 bases and J 2 bases, leaving 11 bases between the germline ends. The germline gives CDR1 MNHEY, CDR2 SVGAGI. The CDR3 is made up of 14 amino acids. In the authors' workflow: Scientists estimated how many nucleated cells there were by amplifying reference gene primers. Sequencing was performed with immunoSEQ multiplex PCR; in TCRdb, only in-frame clones are kept and a portion is missing. V and J calls and clone size are those listed in that table; D and trimming were worked out from the DNA. Here the sample spans roughly 230,000 clones, over 70% being singletons. The rearrangement links TRBV6-5 to TRBJ2-1, with D hard to call. The clonotype comes from a woman at least 80 years old with acute or convalescent COVID-19. Specimen: peripheral blood. CDR3 loop: CASRRLTTYNEQFF. The CDR3 coding sequence is TGTGCCAGCAGGAGGCTTACTACCTACAATGAGCAGTTCTTC.